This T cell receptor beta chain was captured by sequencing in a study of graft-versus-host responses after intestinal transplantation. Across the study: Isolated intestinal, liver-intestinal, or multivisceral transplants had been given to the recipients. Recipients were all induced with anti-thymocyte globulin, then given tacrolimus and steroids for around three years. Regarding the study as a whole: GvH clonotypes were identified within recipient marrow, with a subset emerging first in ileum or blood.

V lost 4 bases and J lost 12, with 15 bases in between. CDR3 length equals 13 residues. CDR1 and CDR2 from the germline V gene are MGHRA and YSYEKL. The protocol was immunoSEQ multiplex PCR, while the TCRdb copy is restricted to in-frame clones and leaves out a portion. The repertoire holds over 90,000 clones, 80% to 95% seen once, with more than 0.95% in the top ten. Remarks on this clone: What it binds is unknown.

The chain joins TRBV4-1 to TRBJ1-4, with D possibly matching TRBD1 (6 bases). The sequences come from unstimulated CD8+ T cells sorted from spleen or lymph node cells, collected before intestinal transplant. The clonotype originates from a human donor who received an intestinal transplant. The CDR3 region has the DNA TGCGCCAGCAGCCCAGGGACATCGAAAGAACTGTTTTTT. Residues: CASSPGTSKELFF.